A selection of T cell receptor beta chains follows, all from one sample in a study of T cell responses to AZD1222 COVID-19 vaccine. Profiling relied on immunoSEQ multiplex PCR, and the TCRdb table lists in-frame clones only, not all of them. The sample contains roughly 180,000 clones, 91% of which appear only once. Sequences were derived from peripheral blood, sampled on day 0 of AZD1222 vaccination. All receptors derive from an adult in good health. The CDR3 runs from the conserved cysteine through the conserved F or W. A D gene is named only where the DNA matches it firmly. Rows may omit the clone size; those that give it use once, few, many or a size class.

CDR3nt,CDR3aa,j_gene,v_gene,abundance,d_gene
TGTGCCAGCAGCCCCCCAACTAGCGGGGGCCAGTCAGATACGCAGTATTTT,CASSPPTSGGQSDTQYF,TRBJ2-3,TRBV9,-,TRBD2
TGCGCCAGCAGTCGGACCGGGACAGGGACCTACAATGAGCAGTTCTTC,CASSRTGTGTYNEQFF,TRBJ2-1,TRBV4-3,-,TRBD1
TGTGCCAGCAGCCCCTCGGACGGGTACAATGAGCAGTTCTTC,CASSPSDGYNEQFF,TRBJ2-1,TRBV4-2,-,-
TGTGCCAGCAGCTCCGGGACTCATAATTCACCCCTCCACTTT,CASSSGTHNSPLHF,TRBJ1-6,TRBV5-6,-,-
TGTGCCAGCAGCTTAGAGAGGGCTAGCGGGAGAAACCATGAGCAGTTCTTC,CASSLERASGRNHEQFF,TRBJ2-1,TRBV7-2,-,TRBD2
TGCAGCGTTGAGGAGTTCGACGAGCAGTACTTC,CSVEEFDEQYF,TRBJ2-7,TRBV29-1,-,-
TGTGCCAGCAGCGTAGGGGGCGGGATAAGGGGAGATACGCAGTATTTT,CASSVGGGIRGDTQYF,TRBJ2-3,TRBV9,-,-
TGTGCCAGCAGCCAAGCGGATAGCACAGATACGCAGTATTTT,CASSQADSTDTQYF,TRBJ2-3,TRBV4-2,-,-
TGTGCCAGCAGCACCGGACAGGTTGCGTATACGCAGTATTTT,CASSTGQVAYTQYF,TRBJ2-3,TRBV5-4,-,TRBD1
TGTGCCAGTAGTATAAATCGGCAGGGGAGGAATCAGCCCCAGCATTTT,CASSINRQGRNQPQHF,TRBJ1-5,TRBV19,-,-
TGTGCCACCGACCCGGGACAGGGATATTCACCCCTCCACTTT,CATDPGQGYSPLHF,TRBJ1-6,TRBV19,-,TRBD1
TGTGCCAGCGGCCGGGGCATGAACACTGAAGCTTTCTTT,CASGRGMNTEAFF,TRBJ1-1,TRBV7-6,few,-
TGTGCCAGCAGCAAGGGGGGCGGGGACAGGGAGAATGAGCAGTTCTTC,CASSKGGGDRENEQFF,TRBJ2-1,TRBV5-6,-,TRBD1
TGTGCCAGCGGTTTTAACACCGGGGAGCTGTTTTTT,CASGFNTGELFF,TRBJ2-2,TRBV11-2,once,-
TGTGCCAGCAGCCAGCGCTACGAGCAGTACTTC,CASSQRYEQYF,TRBJ2-7,TRBV3-1/TRBV3-2,-,-
TGTGCCAGCAGTGGGGGGGAGGCAGATGAAGCTTTCTTT,CASSGGEADEAFF,TRBJ1-1,TRBV6-4,-,-
TGTGCCAGCAGAATATCCGTTGCTGGTTTTGGGGTCGAGCAGTACTTC,CASRISVAGFGVEQYF,TRBJ2-7,TRBV27,once,-
TGTGCCAGCAGCCAAGAAACATATGGAAACACCATATATTTT,CASSQETYGNTIYF,TRBJ1-3,TRBV4-2,-,-
TGTGCCAGCATAGAGAAGCACGAGCAGTACTTC,CASIEKHEQYF,TRBJ2-7,TRBV6-5,-,-
TGTGCCTGGAGGGGGGACAGGGGGACCGGGGAGCTGTTTTTT,CAWRGDRGTGELFF,TRBJ2-2,TRBV30,-,TRBD1
TGTGCCAGTAGTATTAGCGGATCCGACACCTACGAGCAGTACTTC,CASSISGSDTYEQYF,TRBJ2-7,TRBV19,once,-
TGTGCCAGCAGCTTGGGGCAGGGGGCCTACGAGCAGTACTTC,CASSLGQGAYEQYF,TRBJ2-7,TRBV5-5,-,TRBD1
TGTGCCAGCACCCTACCGGCCGGGCCTACGCAGTATTTT,CASTLPAGPTQYF,TRBJ2-3,TRBV5-6,-,-
TGTGCCAGCAGCTTCACAGCCAATGAGCAGTTCTTC,CASSFTANEQFF,TRBJ2-1,TRBV7-9,-,-
TGTGCCAGCAGTCCGACCCGACAAGGAAACACCATATATTTT,CASSPTRQGNTIYF,TRBJ1-3,TRBV28,-,-
TGTGCCAGCAGTTACAGGGGTGGGAGAGCCTCTGGGGCCAACGTCCTGACTTTC,CASSYRGGRASGANVLTF,TRBJ2-6,TRBV6-2/TRBV6-3,-,-
TGTGCCAGCAGCCCGCTATGGGGGGTCGGGAGTACTGAAGCTTTCTTT,CASSPLWGVGSTEAFF,TRBJ1-1,TRBV9,-,-
TGCGCCAGCAGCCAAGATGGAGGGGGCGGCAATCAGCCCCAGCATTTT,CASSQDGGGGNQPQHF,TRBJ1-5,TRBV4-3,-,TRBD1
TGCGCCAGCAGCCAAGAATTAATTCAGCCCCAGCATTTT,CASSQELIQPQHF,TRBJ1-5,TRBV4-3,once,-
TGTGCCAGCAGTCACCGCCGGGATGGGGAGACCCAGTACTTC,CASSHRRDGETQYF,TRBJ2-5,TRBV25-1,-,-
TGTGCCAGCTTGGATACGGAAGCTTTCTTT,CASLDTEAFF,TRBJ1-1,TRBV6-5,-,-
TGTGCCAGCAGCTTAGAACAGTCTCAGCCCCAGCATTTT,CASSLEQSQPQHF,TRBJ1-5,TRBV7-2,-,-
TGTGCCAGCAGTTTTAAGGGAGGGCAAGGGCGCTCCTACGAGCAGTACTTC,CASSFKGGQGRSYEQYF,TRBJ2-7,TRBV27,-,TRBD2
TGTGCCTGGAGTGGAGGGGGTGGAAACACCATATATTTT,CAWSGGGGNTIYF,TRBJ1-3,TRBV30,-,-
TGTGCCAGCGGACAGGGCCTCAATCAGCCCCAGCATTTT,CASGQGLNQPQHF,TRBJ1-5,TRBV19,-,TRBD1
TGTGCCAGCAGCTTAATGGGGACAGAGAATAATGAGCAGTTCTTC,CASSLMGTENNEQFF,TRBJ2-1,TRBV7-2,-,TRBD1
TGTGCCAGCAGTGAAGAGACCATTTTCAGGGAGGAGGAGCAGTTCTTC,CASSEETIFREEEQFF,TRBJ2-1,TRBV6-1,-,-
TGTGCCAGCAGCCAAGATATGAATCCACGAGTAGCTTATGGCTACACCTTC,CASSQDMNPRVAYGYTF,TRBJ1-2,TRBV3-1/TRBV3-2,-,-
TGCGCCAGCAGCCCGGCAGGGGGCATGTACGAGCAGTACTTC,CASSPAGGMYEQYF,TRBJ2-7,TRBV4-3,-,TRBD1
TGTGCCAGCCGAGGGGACTCGGGGGGTGGTGGCTACACCTTC,CASRGDSGGGGYTF,TRBJ1-2,TRBV6-5,-,-
TGTGCCAGCCAGGGGAGAAGCAATCAGCCCCAGCATTTT,CASQGRSNQPQHF,TRBJ1-5,TRBV6-5,-,-
TGTGCCTGGGACCGGGACGGACCCTCAGCCCTCCACTTT,CAWDRDGPSALHF,TRBJ1-6,TRBV30,-,-
TGTGCCAGCAGCTACCGAAGCAATGGCTACACCTTC,CASSYRSNGYTF,TRBJ1-2,TRBV5-8,once,-
TGTGCCAGCAGTGACAGGATCACTGAAGCTTTCTTT,CASSDRITEAFF,TRBJ1-1,TRBV2,-,-
TGTGCCAGCAGCCCGGGGCAGGGCCGCTATGGCTACACCTTC,CASSPGQGRYGYTF,TRBJ1-2,TRBV7-2,-,-
TGTGCCACTGTAGCGGGGGAGGTGACAGATACGCAGTATTTT,CATVAGEVTDTQYF,TRBJ2-3,TRBV7-9,-,TRBD2
TGTGCCAGCAGTCTCAGGGGCTTTGAATCACCCCTCCACTTT,CASSLRGFESPLHF,TRBJ1-6,TRBV6-6,-,-
TGTGCCAGCAGCCCAACAATCAGGGGTCGGATCACAGATACGCAGTATTTT,CASSPTIRGRITDTQYF,TRBJ2-3,TRBV6-2/TRBV6-3,-,-
TGTGCCAGCAGCTATCATAGACAGGGAGATCAGCCCCAGCATTTT,CASSYHRQGDQPQHF,TRBJ1-5,TRBV27,-,TRBD1
TGTGCCAGCAGCCGTCCCGGGACTAGCGGGAGCGGGGAGCTGTTTTTT,CASSRPGTSGSGELFF,TRBJ2-2,TRBV3-1/TRBV3-2,-,TRBD2
TGCGCCAGCAGTAAGAACCCGAGCTCCTACGAGCAGTACTTC,CASSKNPSSYEQYF,TRBJ2-7,TRBV10-1,-,-
TGTGCCAGCAGCTTCATGGAGGGACAGGGGATTTCGGGCAATCAGCCCCAGCATTTT,CASSFMEGQGISGNQPQHF,TRBJ1-5,TRBV2,-,TRBD1
TGTGCCAGCAGCTTCACAAAAACCTCTAGAACAGATACGCAGTATTTT,CASSFTKTSRTDTQYF,TRBJ2-3,TRBV7-9,-,-
TGTGCCACCAGCGCAGCGACTACAGGGACCTACGAGCAGTACTTC,CATSAATTGTYEQYF,TRBJ2-7,TRBV15,once,-
TGTGCCAGTAGTATCCCCCAGGGGAGTTCCTTAGAGACCCAGTACTTC,CASSIPQGSSLETQYF,TRBJ2-5,TRBV19,-,-
TGTGCCAGTAGTACAATCATCCACAGGGATTTTCAGCCCCAGCATTTT,CASSTIIHRDFQPQHF,TRBJ1-5,TRBV19,-,-
TGTGCCAGCAGTTTCGGGGAAGAGACCCAGTACTTC,CASSFGEETQYF,TRBJ2-5,TRBV12-3/TRBV12-4,-,-